This TCR beta chain appears in the sequencing data of a study of graft-versus-host responses after intestinal transplantation. At the level of the study: The transplants performed in recipients were multivisceral, liver-intestinal, or isolated intestinal. Anti-thymocyte globulin induction preceded 2 to 4 years of tacrolimus and steroid maintenance in all recipients. Study-level results: There was an association between peak levels of circulating GvH clones and early post-transplant HvG declines.

A remark on this clone: Its antigen is not known.

The repertoire was sequenced with immunoSEQ multiplex PCR; TCRdb's copy has only in-frame clones and lacks some. The profile covers tens of thousands of clones, with roughly 88% appearing a single time and approximately 1.3% taken by the ten largest. The CDR3 is 15 amino acids. V dropped 1 base and J dropped 10; count of bases not matched to a gene: 6. Germline V gene lookup returns CDR1 MNHNS and CDR2 SASEGT. This specimen was unstimulated CD8+ T cells sorted from spleen or lymph node cells, taken before intestinal transplant. This receptor was taken from a human donor who received an intestinal transplant. J is TRBJ2-1 and V is TRBV6-1; 11 bases are a match to TRBD2. The CDR3 sequence: CASSEVAGGLGEQFF. In DNA, the CDR3 is TGTGCCAGCAGTGAAGTAGCGGGGGGGCTAGGGGAGCAGTTCTTC.